Below, 32 T cell receptor beta chains from the same sample are listed, as sequenced in a study of T-cell memory formation after mild COVID-19. TCRdb reprocessed the 5' RACE reads with MiXCR, giving one entry per CDR3 protein. The sample lists more than 250,000 distinct CDR3 sequences; approximately 15% were seen once. What was sequenced was PBMCs or a T cell subset sorted from them (not recorded which). These receptors came from a man between 18 and 29 years old who had mild COVID-19 (a few samples of this study predate the infection). Cell type and time point are not known.

This rearrangement joins TRBV7-2 to TRBJ1-3; D perhaps matches TRBD1 (5 bases). The CDR3 length is 16 residues. Per the germline V gene, CDR1 is SGHTA and CDR2 is FQGNSA. V dropped 3 bases and J dropped 2 bases, with 14 bases sitting between them. The CDR3 sequence is CASSLAQVSAGNTIYF. The CDR3 nucleotides are TGTGCCAGCAGCTTGGCACAGGTTTCGGCTGGAAACACCATATATTTT.

This clonotype was counted a few times. The chain's CDR3 is CASTQGQISGNTIYF. The CDR3 DNA follows: TGTGCCAGTACCCAAGGACAGATCTCTGGAAACACCATATATTTT. This sequence joins TRBV19 and TRBJ1-3; perhaps TRBD1 as D (6 bases). Trimming shortened V by 7 bases and J by 0 bases, and 13 bases separated the two germline ends. Germline lookup yields CDR1 LNHDA and CDR2 SQIVND (reference sequence). The CDR3 runs to 15 residues.

The chain is built from TRBV7-9 and TRBJ2-5, with TRBD2 matching 12 bases. The CDR3 has 17 residues. V was pared by 4 bases and J by 5 bases, with 11 bases of the junction left unmatched. Germline CDR1 reads SEHNR; CDR2 reads FQNEAQ (reference sequence). This CDR3 is CASSSSGGATIVETQYF. In nucleotides, the CDR3 is TGTGCCAGCAGCTCTAGCGGGGGGGCAACCATTGTGGAGACCCAGTACTTC.

The chain uses TRBV11-2 and TRBJ2-7, with TRBD1 as a possible D gene (6 bases). This CDR3 comprises 13 residues. Trimming took 5 bases from V and 3 from J, leaving 11 bases between them. CDR1 SGHAT and CDR2 FQNNGV come from the germline V gene. CDR3 in DNA: TGTGCCAGCAGCCAGGGGCAAAACTACGAGCAGTACTTC. Protein: CASSQGQNYEQYF. The variable domain in full, completed from reference TRBV11-2 and TRBJ2-7, reads EAGVAQSPRYKIIEKRQSVAFWCNPISGHATLYWYQQILGQGPKLLIQFQNNGVVDDSQLPKDRFSAERLKGVDSTLKIQPAKLEDSAVYLCASSQGQNYEQYFGPGTRLTVT.

The CDR3 here is CASSLASTNEQFF. In DNA form, the CDR3 reads TGCGCCAGCAGCTTGGCTTCGACTAATGAGCAGTTCTTC. The chain is built from TRBV5-1 and TRBJ2-1; no definite D call. Germline V lookup: CDR1 SGHRS, CDR2 YFSETQ. The CDR3 consists of 13 residues. V was clipped by 0 bases and J by 7 bases, with 8 bases between them.

The CDR3 DNA sequence: TGTGCCAGCACCCCGGACAAGGGATATGGCTACACCTTC. It encodes CASTPDKGYGYTF. The chain couples TRBV7-8 to TRBJ1-2; weak D call: TRBD1 (5 bases). Between the trimmed V and J ends, which lost 7 bases and 5 bases, there was a span of 14 bases. Germline values: CDR1 SGHVS, CDR2 FQNEAQ. The CDR3 runs to 13 residues.

The V and J genes are TRBV4-1 and TRBJ2-6; 7 nucleotides align to TRBD2. CDR1 is MGHRA and CDR2 is YSYEKL in the germline V gene. J was trimmed by 0 bases and V by 1 base; bases with no gene match: 3. The length of the CDR3 is 17 residues. Written as DNA, the CDR3 is TGCGCCAGCAGCCAAGCGGGAGGACCCTCTGGGGCCAACGTCCTGACTTTC. This translates into CASSQAGGPSGANVLTF.

The chain couples TRBV27 to TRBJ1-5; no reliable D call. From germline, CDR1 is MNHEY and CDR2 SMNVEV (reference sequence). V lost 2 bases and J 5 bases, leaving 10 bases between the germline ends. The CDR3 extends over 14 amino acids. CDR3 sequence reads: CASSLAFRDQPQHF. The CDR3 DNA reads as TGTGCCAGCAGTTTAGCCTTCCGAGATCAGCCCCAGCATTTT.

This clonotype was detected a few times. CDR3 residues: CASSQVDSNTEAFF. CDR3 bases: TGCGCCAGCAGCCAAGTGGACTCGAACACTGAAGCTTTCTTT. The chain has TRBV4-3 and TRBJ1-1, with D unclear. The CDR3 has 14 amino acids. CDR1 and CDR2 (germline): LGHNA, YSLEER. V was trimmed by 1 base and J by 1 base, leaving 7 bases between them.

This clonotype turned up a few times. The V gene is TRBV7-9, the J gene TRBJ2-3, with a tentative D call TRBD1 (5 bases). The CDR3 is 15 residues long. V was trimmed by 1 base and J by 0 bases, leaving 8 bases between them. CDR1 is SEHNR and CDR2 is FQNEAQ in the germline V gene (reference sequence). CDR3 in amino acids: CASSLDGASTDTQYF. The CDR3 DNA is TGTGCCAGCAGCTTAGATGGGGCAAGCACAGATACGCAGTATTTT. Full variable domain (outside the CDR3, taken from reference TRBV7-9 and TRBJ2-3): DTGVSQNPRHKITKRGQNVTFRCDPISEHNRLYWYRQTLGQGPEFLTYFQNEAQLEKSRLLSDRFSAERPKGSFSTLEIQRTEQGDSAMYLCASSLDGASTDTQYFGPGTRLTVL.

The V and J genes are TRBV12-3 or TRBV12-4 and TRBJ1-3; D remains ambiguous. The length of the CDR3 is 14 residues. The ends were cut back, 8 bases at V and 4 bases at J, with 15 bases in the middle. The CDR3 loop is CASHKRHVGNTIYF. As DNA, the CDR3 is TGTGCCAGCCATAAGAGACATGTAGGAAACACCATATATTTT.

In this sample, this clonotype turned up a few times. The chain has TRBV18 and TRBJ1-3; TRBD1 aligns across 9 bases. V lost 4 bases to trimming and J lost 4 bases; unmatched junction nucleotides: 5. CDR1 is KGHSH and CDR2 is LQKENI in the germline V gene. CDR3 length: 15 amino acids. The CDR3 bases are TGTGCCAGCTCACGGGACAGGGCCTCAGGAAACACCATATATTTT. As protein: CASSRDRASGNTIYF.

The chain joins TRBV7-8 to TRBJ2-7; D unresolved. The germline gives CDR1 SGHVS, CDR2 FQNEAQ. V gave up 4 bases and J gave up 2 bases, with 15 bases separating them. The CDR3 contains 15 residues. The CDR3 DNA sequence: TGTGCCAGCAGCTCAACCCCAAAGGGAACCTACGAGCAGTACTTC. Its translation: CASSSTPKGTYEQYF. The full variable domain, its missing parts supplied by reference TRBV7-8 and TRBJ2-7, is GAGVSQSPRYKVAKRGQDVALRCDPISGHVSLFWYQQALGQGPEFLTYFQNEAQLDKSGLPSDRFFAERPEGSVSTLKIQRTQQEDSAVYLCASSSTPKGTYEQYFGPGTRLTVT.

This clonotype was seen a few times. J is TRBJ1-3 and V is TRBV20-1, with 8 bases aligning to TRBD1. The V gene end was trimmed by 0 bases and the J gene end by 4 bases; junction bases not matched to a gene: 8. Germline V gene lookup returns CDR1 DFQATT and CDR2 SNEGSKA (reference sequence). The CDR3 extends over 16 amino acids. DNA of the CDR3: TGCAGTGCTAGAGAGTCCTCACAGGGGGTCGGAAACACCATATATTTT. Amino acid sequence: CSARESSQGVGNTIYF.

This clonotype was seen a handful of times. V is TRBV10-3 and J is TRBJ2-6; 7 nucleotides align to TRBD1. Germline V gene data show CDR1 as ENHRY and CDR2 as SYGVKD. With V trimmed by 8 bases and J by 1 base, 14 bases remained unmatched. This CDR3 region has 18 residues. As DNA, the CDR3 is TGTGCCATCTCTCCTTCAGGGGGTAGCAAATCTGGGGCCAACGTCCTGACTTTC. This translates into CAISPSGGSKSGANVLTF.

This clonotype was counted between two and nine times. V is TRBV20-1 and J is TRBJ2-7; 7 bases line up with TRBD1. J lost 5 bases, V lost 5 bases, and 9 bases had no gene match. There are 13 residues in the CDR3. Germline CDR1 is DFQATT and CDR2 is SNEGSKA (reference sequence). DNA of the CDR3: TGCAGTGCTCCGGGACAGTGGACGCACGAGCAGTACTTC. Translating gives CSAPGQWTHEQYF.

This clonotype showed up just a few times. The chain carries TRBV5-1 and TRBJ2-5; possible D gene TRBD2, 5 bases. CDR3 size: 14 residues. CDR1 and CDR2 (germline): SGHRS, YFSETQ. V was trimmed by 3 bases and J by 7 bases, leaving 16 bases between them. The CDR3 here is CASSSEGLVGTQYF. The CDR3 nucleotides are TGCGCCAGCAGCTCTGAGGGTCTCGTCGGGACCCAGTACTTC.

This clonotype has ten or more counts. The chain recombines TRBV28 with TRBJ2-7; D is perhaps TRBD1 (6 bases). V gave up 4 bases and J gave up 0 bases, with 16 bases separating them. This CDR3 region has 16 residues. The V gene's germline CDR1 is MDHEN and CDR2 SYDVKM. In nucleotides, the CDR3 is TGTGCCAGCAGTTCCGTGACAGGCGGTGCCTCCTACGAGCAGTACGTC. Translation: CASSSVTGGASYEQYV.

The J gene is TRBJ1-4, the V gene TRBV12-3 or TRBV12-4; 10 bases line up with TRBD1. Germline trimming cut 8 bases from V and 5 bases from J; bases unmatched to any gene: 5. CDR3 length equals 14 residues. CDR3 amino acids: CASGTGQGNEKLFF. The CDR3 nucleotides are TGTGCCAGCGGGACGGGACAGGGGAATGAAAAACTGTTTTTT.

This clonotype was seen many times. The V call is TRBV12-3 or TRBV12-4, the J call TRBJ1-1; D is unclear. The length of the CDR3 is 12 residues. Trimming shortened V by 2 bases and J by 8 bases, and 9 bases separated the two germline ends. The CDR3 spells CASSLRAEEAFF. CDR3 in DNA: TGTGCCAGCAGTTTACGAGCAGAAGAAGCTTTCTTT.

The chain recombines TRBV7-2 with TRBJ2-7; 11 bases fit TRBD2. The CDR3 has 12 residues. Trimming took 3 bases from V and 12 from J; bases not matched to a gene: 4. Germline CDR1 and CDR2: SGHTA and FQGNSA. The chain's CDR3 is CASSFSGGATYV. The CDR3 DNA follows: TGTGCCAGCAGCTTTAGCGGGGGGGCGACGTACGTC.

This clonotype has a handful of counts. The chain is built from TRBV7-2 and TRBJ2-3; D is ambiguous. CDR3 length equals 13 residues. The V gene's germline CDR1 is SGHTA and CDR2 FQGNSA. Deletions cut 1 base from V and 7 bases from J, with 9 bases between. DNA of the CDR3: TGTGCCAGCAGCTTAGAACTGATATATACGCAGTATTTT. Translating it yields CASSLELIYTQYF.

In this sample, this clonotype turned up many times. This chain links TRBV7-2 with TRBJ2-3; D is ambiguous. The length of the CDR3 is 14 residues. CDR1 SGHTA and CDR2 FQGNSA come from the germline V gene. V was shortened by 5 bases and J by 9 bases, with 18 bases between the two germline ends. CDR3 DNA: TGTGCCAGCAGCCCCGCCGCCCTGGGTCGGACGCAGTATTTT. Translated: CASSPAALGRTQYF.

This clonotype was seen a handful of times. The chain joins TRBV7-9 to TRBJ2-7; tentatively, D is TRBD2 (5 bases). V was pared by 5 bases and J by 4 bases, with 9 bases between. Germline V gives CDR1 SEHNR, CDR2 FQNEAQ (reference sequence). The CDR3 has 12 amino acids. Here the CDR3 reads CASSLSGYEQYV. CDR3 nucleotide sequence: TGTGCCAGCAGCCTCTCGGGGTACGAGCAGTACGTC.

The genes are TRBV9 and TRBJ2-1, with a weak D call TRBD2 (5 bases). The ends were cut back, 0 bases at V and 12 bases at J, with 13 bases in the middle. Germline-derived CDR1 and CDR2 are SGDLS and YYNGEE. This CDR3 contains 13 residues. This CDR3 is CASSVEDLGVQFF. The DNA of the CDR3 is TGTGCCAGCAGCGTAGAAGATCTGGGAGTGCAGTTCTTC.

This clonotype was counted only a few times. The chain joins TRBV10-3 to TRBJ2-2; D remains ambiguous. From germline, CDR1 is ENHRY and CDR2 SYGVKD. V shed 1 base and J shed 5 bases, with 11 bases lying between them. The CDR3 length is 15 residues. CDR3: CAISEFVPVTGELFF. CDR3 sequence (DNA): TGTGCCATCAGTGAGTTCGTCCCAGTTACCGGGGAGCTGTTTTTT.

The gene calls are TRBV28 and TRBJ2-3; D may be TRBD2 (5 bases). Per germline, CDR1 MDHEN and CDR2 SYDVKM. The CDR3 runs 12 residues. The V end was cut by 7 bases, the J end by 5 bases, with 10 bases between. The CDR3 region has the DNA TGTGCCAGCAAAGCGGCCGGAGATACGCAGTATTTT. It is translated as CASKAAGDTQYF.

This clonotype was counted a few times. The genes are TRBV20-1 and TRBJ2-1; 7 nucleotides agree with TRBD2. The trim removed 6 bases at V and 7 bases at J, leaving 6 bases unmatched. The CDR3 consists of 12 residues. CDR1 is DFQATT and CDR2 is SNEGSKA in the germline V gene (reference sequence). CDR3 loop: CSADNGGNEQFF. For the CDR3, the DNA is TGCAGTGCCGATAACGGGGGGAATGAGCAGTTCTTC.

This clonotype has just a few counts. The chain recombines TRBV5-4 with TRBJ2-7; TRBD2 agrees at 11 bases. The CDR3 contains 15 residues. In germline, CDR1 is SGHNT, CDR2 YYREEE (reference sequence). After removal of 4 bases from V and 3 bases from J, the junction contained 6 bases not matched to a gene. CDR3 in amino acids: CASSLRLAGHYEQYV. In DNA, the CDR3 is TGTGCCAGCAGCCTAAGACTAGCGGGGCACTACGAGCAGTACGTC.

The V call is TRBV5-4, the J call TRBJ1-6; no clear D gene. The CDR3 spans 13 residues. Germline-derived CDR1 and CDR2 are SGHNT and YYREEE (reference sequence). V was pared by 4 bases and J by 14 bases, with 16 bases between. CDR3 protein: CASSRPEDGTLHF. The CDR3 nucleotides are TGTGCCAGCAGCCGGCCCGAGGACGGCACCCTCCACTTT.

This clonotype was counted between two and nine times. The chain carries TRBV29-1 and TRBJ1-1; D uncertain. Germline-derived CDR1 and CDR2 are SQVTM and ANQGSEA. The CDR3 has 13 amino acids. V lost 7 bases and J 0 bases, leaving 12 bases between the germline ends. The CDR3 region is CSGYKLMNTEAFF. The CDR3 DNA sequence: TGCAGCGGGTATAAGTTGATGAACACTGAAGCTTTCTTT. Full variable domain (missing parts from reference TRBV29-1 and TRBJ1-1): SAVISQKPSRDICQRGTSLTIQCQVDSQVTMMFWYRQQPGQSLTLIATANQGSEATYESGFVIDKFPISRPNLTFSTLTVSNMSPEDSSIYLCSGYKLMNTEAFFGQGTRLTVV.

There are a few counts of this clonotype. The chain couples TRBV25-1 to TRBJ2-1, with D unclear. V was trimmed by 4 bases and J by 9 bases, leaving 10 bases between them. This CDR3 is 12 amino acids long. Germline V gene lookup returns CDR1 MGHDK and CDR2 SYGVNS. In nucleotides, the CDR3 is TGTGCCAGCAGTGTCGGGTGGGGTGAGCAGTTCTTC. Translating it yields CASSVGWGEQFF.